Following are 2 T cell receptor beta chains from one sample sequenced in a study of post-analysis software for immune sequencing data (dated by TCRdb to between 2014 and 2017). Library construction relied on PCR. The reads were generated on an Illumina HiSeq 2500. To reduce PCR and sequencing biases, unique molecular identifiers were incorporated into the TCR beta cDNA libraries. The public reads were reanalyzed by TCRdb: fastp trimming at Q25, MiXCR alignment, in-frame beta chains only. Every entry covers one CDR3 protein and lists the most common genes and DNA from its rows. The sample includes about 770,000 distinct CDR3 sequences, with roughly 46% observed a single time. 4.9% of the sample belongs to the ten largest clones. Study-wide findings and limitations: Patients showed significantly higher frequencies than controls for several TRBV segments, among them TRBV5-6, TRBV5-1 and TRBV20-1.

Antigens of these TCRs are unknown. The specimen was blood. The receptors shown here come from a girl aged 10-17 years with multiple sclerosis.

The chain combines TRBV15 with TRBJ2-3; D is perhaps TRBD2 (6 bases). V was cut by 1 base and J by 2 bases, with 16 bases left in between. Per the germline V gene, CDR1 is LNHNV and CDR2 is YYDKDF (reference sequence). CDR3 length: 17 residues. CDR3 DNA: TGTGCCACCAGCAGAGTGGCTAGCGCCTTATACACAGATACGCAGTATTTT. This codes for CATSRVASALYTDTQYF.

V is TRBV29-1 and J is TRBJ2-7; 8 bases fit TRBD1. The assigned J gene may be wrong: the sequence end matches TRBJ2-5 better. Germline CDR1 is SQVTM and CDR2 is ANQGSEA. The CDR3 consists of 12 residues. The CDR3 protein is CTFTGGKETQYF. In nucleotides, the CDR3 is TGCACCTTTACAGGGGGGAAAGAGACCCAGTACTTC.